The entry that follows covers one TCR beta chain sequence. Its antigen is unknown. Base qualities were left out, and no much larger clone turns up one base away. The sample is drawn from a study of CD8 T cells in ankylosing spondylitis (dated 2017 in TCRdb). The study in broad terms: The study set out to find disease-linked TCR variants by profiling T cell receptor beta repertoires in ankylosing spondylitis patients and healthy donors. In total, the full study cohort was made up of approximately 99 healthy donors and more than 20 ankylosing spondylitis patients. Peripheral blood samples were taken, and synovial fluid was additionally collected from ankylosing spondylitis patients.

The CDR3 runs 16 residues from the cysteine to the phenylalanine. Only CDR3 DNA is held: 48 bases, read in frame from base 1. CDR1 and CDR2 are read off the germline V gene as SGDLS and YYNGEE. V loses 3 bases of germline sequence and J loses 2 bases, and the interval between the two ends is 17 bases. The study at large found these results: A TCR beta motif made up of eight highly homologous amino acid variants appeared to be characteristic of blood from ankylosing spondylitis patients. Some of the motif variants had been reported before in the synovial fluid and blood of reactive arthritis patients, a finding that suggests common disease-initiation mechanisms. In peripheral blood, the disease-linked clones were found at relatively low frequencies and had a CD8+ phenotype. The disease-linked clones were reported as significantly enriched in matched synovial fluid samples from ankylosing spondylitis patients.

Sequencing used an Illumina HiSeq 2500. Quantitative 5'-RACE with molecular barcodes was used to prepare TCR beta libraries. Per the source publication's procedure: Disease-linked TCR variants were identified with a new computational method built on a probabilistic model of VDJ rearrangement. The public reads were run again by TCRdb, first through fastp at Q25 and then through MiXCR, and only productive beta chains were kept. CDR3 protein duplicates are merged, each entry listing the most common genes and DNA. TCRdb, not the original authors, processed these V and J calls. Across this sample there are tens of thousands of distinct CDR3 sequences, with around 25% seen only once. 45% to 65% of the sample goes to the ten largest clones.

The TCR sequence derives from a male donor with ankylosing spondylitis or in good health (not recorded which). The source material was blood, either unsorted or a sorted T cell fraction (not recorded which). The chain is encoded by TRBV9 joined to TRBJ1-2; no D segment can be confidently identified. The CDR3 reads as follows: CASSGPVGELNYGYTF. The nucleotide sequence reads as follows: TGTGCCAGCAGCGGACCCGTTGGAGAATTAAACTATGGCTACACCTTC.